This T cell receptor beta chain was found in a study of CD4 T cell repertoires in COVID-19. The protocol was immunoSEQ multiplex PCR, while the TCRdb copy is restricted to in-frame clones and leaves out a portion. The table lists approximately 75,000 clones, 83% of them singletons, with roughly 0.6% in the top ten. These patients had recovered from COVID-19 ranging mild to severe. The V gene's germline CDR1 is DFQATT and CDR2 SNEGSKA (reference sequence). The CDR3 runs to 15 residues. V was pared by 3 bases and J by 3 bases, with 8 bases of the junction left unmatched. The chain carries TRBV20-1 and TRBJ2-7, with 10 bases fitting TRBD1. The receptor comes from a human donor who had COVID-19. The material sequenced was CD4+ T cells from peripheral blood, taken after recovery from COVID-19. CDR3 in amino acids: CSASASDRGRYEQYF. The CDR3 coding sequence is TGCAGTGCTAGTGCGTCCGACAGGGGGCGCTACGAGCAGTACTTC.